This TCR beta chain was identified in a study of blood T cell repertoires in COVID-19. Produced via immunoSEQ multiplex PCR; TCRdb's table is partial and in-frame only. This sample has 150,000 or so clones; roughly 84% occur once, and the top ten carry 0.55% to 0.75%. Seattle enrolled patients during active infection and tracked them longitudinally. V lost 6 bases and J 3 bases, leaving 12 bases between the germline ends. The germline V gene has CDR1 MNHEY and CDR2 SVGAGI. This CDR3 comprises 14 residues. The chain carries TRBV6-5 and TRBJ1-5; a possible D gene is TRBD1 (6 bases). The receptor comes from a man in his 60s with COVID-19, enrolled during active disease. The sequencing sample was made of peripheral blood. This CDR3 reads CASRRGGYNQPQHF. The CDR3 DNA reads TGTGCCAGCAGGCGGGGGGGCTACAATCAGCCCCAGCATTTT.